This entry is about one T cell receptor (beta chain). The entry originates in a study of blood T cell repertoires in COVID-19. Across the study: Acute-phase and convalescent COVID-19 samples originated in the United States, Italy and Spain. Sample material is recorded as cDNA or gDNA derived from T cells, B-cell-depleted T cells, or PBMCs.

The CDR3 has 16 amino acids. Trimming at V came to 0 bases and at J to 6 bases, leaving 6 bases not matched to a gene. Germline CDR1 and CDR2: SGDLS and YYNGEE. Per the original methods: Amplification of reference gene primers was used by the study to estimate nucleated cell counts. TCRdb's table, derived via immunoSEQ multiplex PCR, lists solely in-frame clones and lacks some. V and J calls and clone size are given by that table; D and trimming were obtained from the DNA. In the table there are 70,000 to 80,000 clones, around 88% of which are singletons. The sequence was obtained from a human donor in a cohort sampled during active COVID-19. The J gene is TRBJ2-2, the V gene TRBV9; 9 bases fit TRBD2. What was sequenced was peripheral blood. The CDR3 spells CASSVASGVSSGELFF. CDR3 bases: TGTGCCAGCAGCGTAGCTAGCGGGGTTTCCTCCGGGGAGCTGTTTTTT. The entire variable domain, with the rest obtained from reference TRBV9 and TRBJ2-2, is as follows: DSGVTQTPKHLITATGQRVTLRCSPRSGDLSVYWYQQSLDQGLQFLIQYYNGEERAKGNILERFSAQQFPDLHSELNLSSLELGDSALYFCASSVASGVSSGELFFGEGSRLTVL.